This entry features one T cell receptor beta chain sequence. Its target antigen remains unknown. No much larger clone exists at a distance of one base, and base qualities are not known. Library prep was done by PCR. TCRdb records Illumina HiSeq 4000 as the sequencer. High-throughput sequencing was used to profile the TCR beta-chain CDR3 region of each patient. The original methods were these. CDR3 differences across clinicopathological groups were used to build a classifier for discriminating distant-metastatic papillary thyroid cancer patients. To measure repertoire diversity the researchers used the Shannon index, while the Morisita-Horn index served to gauge how similar the tumor and blood repertoires were. In TCRdb, the public reads were trimmed at Q25 with fastp and aligned with MiXCR, with productive beta chains retained. What appears here as the V and J calls and clone size reflects TCRdb's work, not the paper's. In all, the sample holds tens of thousands of clones, and approximately 24% of those were seen once. The ten top clones hold around 3.5% of the sample.

No patient had received any treatment before thyroid surgery. Using T-cell receptor beta sequencing, the researchers looked back retrospectively at clinical samples from patients, gathered between about 2011 and 2019. The data are from a study of metastatic and nonmetastatic thyroid tumors (dated by TCRdb to the early 2020s). For the wider study: Repertoires from peripheral blood and from tumor or nodule tissue samples of malignant and benign thyroid patients were compared.

The research as a whole found: In both blood and tumor samples, TCR beta diversity was reported to be significantly higher in malignant tumors than in benign nodules.

The clonotype was recovered from a male donor with papillary thyroid cancer or a benign thyroid nodule (not recorded which). Some clones in this sample may be carry-over from other donors' samples. The specimen was blood.

In nucleotides, the sequence is TGCGCCAGCAGCCTTGGGACTAGTAGAACTTTCTTT. This translates into CASSLGTSRTFF. The chain is encoded by TRBV4-3 joined to TRBJ1-1; TRBD1 could be the D gene, as 5 bases match. CDR1 and CDR2 are drawn from the germline V gene: LGHNA, YSLEER. The junction carries 15 bases between V and J, which are trimmed by 4 bases and 12 bases respectively. The CDR3 spans 12 residues, from the cysteine through the phenylalanine. Left in the record is the CDR3 DNA by itself, 36 bases read in frame from the first base.